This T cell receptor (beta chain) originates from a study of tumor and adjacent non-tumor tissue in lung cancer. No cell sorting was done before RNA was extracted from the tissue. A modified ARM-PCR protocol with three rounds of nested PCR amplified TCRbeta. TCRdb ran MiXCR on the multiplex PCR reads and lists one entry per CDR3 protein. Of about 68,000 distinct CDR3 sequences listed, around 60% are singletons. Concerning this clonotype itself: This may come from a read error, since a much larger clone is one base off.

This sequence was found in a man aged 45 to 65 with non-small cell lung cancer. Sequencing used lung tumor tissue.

CDR3 sequence: CAISSTREQYF. The CDR3 DNA reads as TGTGCCATCAGCTCTACACGCGAGCAGTACTTC. The V gene is TRBV5-6, the J gene TRBJ2-7; no clear D. CDR1 is SGHDT and CDR2 is YYEEEE in the germline V gene. The length of the CDR3 is 11 residues.